Following are 21 T cell receptor beta chains from one sample sequenced in a study of cytomegalovirus exposure and HLA in healthy donors. The PCR contained 60 Vbeta and 13 Jbeta primers. Here immunoSEQ multiplex PCR was the method, and the copy in TCRdb shows in-frame clones only, minus some. Its table lists some 160,000 clones. Sequenced sample: PBMCs. The receptors shown here come from a man aged 25-40 years in good health and CMV-seronegative.

A remark on this clone: An end of the junction does not agree with germline; a read error may underlie this. This sequence joins TRBV7-6 and TRBJ2-1, with a weak D call TRBD1 (6 bases). This CDR3 contains 19 residues. CDR1 and CDR2 (germline): SGHVS, FNYEAQ. CDR3 protein: CASSVTSFIQGSEYNEQFF. The CDR3, as DNA: TGTGCCAGCAGCGTAACGTCGTTTATACAGGGAAGCGAATACAATGAGCAATTCTTC.

V usage is TRBV18 and J usage is TRBJ1-3; the D is unclear. The CDR3 is 15 residues long. Germline lookup yields CDR1 KGHSH and CDR2 LQKENI. V gave up 0 bases and J gave up 0 bases, with 6 bases separating them. CDR3 nucleotides: TGTGCCAGCTCACCACCGTTCGGCTCTGGAAACACCATATATTTT. Translated, it gives CASSPPFGSGNTIYF. The full variable domain, with the rest looked up from reference TRBV18 and TRBJ1-3, is NAGVMQNPRHLVRRRGQEARLRCSPMKGHSHVYWYRQLPEEGLKFMVYLQKENIIDESGMPKERFSAEFPKEGPSILRIQQVVRGDSAAYFCASSPPFGSGNTIYFGEGSWLTVV.

The V call is TRBV5-4, the J call TRBJ1-1; 7 nucleotides agree with TRBD1. J was trimmed by 7 bases and V by 2 bases; bases with no gene match: 5. The CDR3 has 13 residues. Germline values: CDR1 SGHNT, CDR2 YYREEE (reference sequence). The CDR3 spells CASSLVGQDEAFF. CDR3 nucleotides: TGTGCCAGCAGCTTAGTTGGACAGGATGAAGCTTTCTTT.

The V and J genes are TRBV5-1 and TRBJ2-5, with a possible D match to TRBD2 (6 bases). V lost 5 bases, J lost 4 bases, and 15 bases lay in between. This CDR3 is built from 14 residues. Germline values: CDR1 SGHRS, CDR2 YFSETQ. This chain's CDR3 is CASSSGESSETQYF. CDR3 DNA: TGCGCCAGCAGTAGCGGAGAATCGTCAGAGACCCAGTACTTC.

The chain combines TRBV25-1 with TRBJ1-4, with D uncertain. The CDR3 totals 13 residues. The V and J ends lost 7 bases and 6 bases respectively, with 12 bases between them. Germline values: CDR1 MGHDK, CDR2 SYGVNS. CDR3 loop: CASTRGLDEKLFF. As DNA, the CDR3 is TGTGCCAGCACACGCGGGTTGGATGAAAAACTGTTTTTT.

The chain is built from TRBV2 and TRBJ2-7, with 12 nucleotides matching TRBD2. Unmatched junction bases numbered 6, after V lost 6 bases and J lost 6 bases. The CDR3 loop spans 14 amino acids. Germline CDR1 SNHLY, CDR2 FYNNEI. Here the CDR3 reads CASSLAGGPLEQYF. DNA of the CDR3: TGTGCCAGCAGCCTAGCGGGAGGGCCGCTCGAGCAGTACTTC.

The chain recombines TRBV19 with TRBJ1-1; D perhaps matches TRBD1 (6 bases). In germline, CDR1 is LNHDA, CDR2 SQIVND (reference sequence). Trimming stripped 5 bases from V and 3 bases from J, with 16 bases between. The CDR3 runs 15 residues. The CDR3, as DNA: TGTGCCAGTAGTCCACAGGGTAGCGAGTACACTGAAGCTTTCTTT. This gives the protein CASSPQGSEYTEAFF. The full variable domain, rest sourced from reference TRBV19 and TRBJ1-1, is DGGITQSPKYLFRKEGQNVTLSCEQNLNHDAMYWYRQDPGQGLRLIYYSQIVNDFQKGDIAEGYSVSREKKESFPLTVTSAQKNPTAFYLCASSPQGSEYTEAFFGQGTRLTVV.

J is TRBJ2-7 and V is TRBV11-2; no firm D call. The CDR3 is 12 amino acids. Trimming removed 0 bases from V and 6 bases from J, with 6 bases in between. Germline values: CDR1 SGHAT, CDR2 FQNNGV. The CDR3 nucleotides read TGTGCCAGCAGCTTAGATCACAGCGAGCAGTACTTC. The encoded protein is CASSLDHSEQYF.

V is TRBV18 and J is TRBJ2-5; possibly TRBD2 for D (6 bases). Trimming removed 3 bases from V and 5 bases from J, with 19 bases in between. The CDR3 spans 16 residues. Germline values: CDR1 KGHSH, CDR2 LQKENI. CDR3 DNA: TGTGCCAGCTCACCTAACCGGGACTGGAATTGGGAGACCCAGTACTTC. Translating gives CASSPNRDWNWETQYF.

V and J are TRBV6-5 and TRBJ2-7, with D perhaps TRBD2 (6 bases). CDR3 length: 14 amino acids. Trimming removed 2 bases from V and 4 bases from J, with 12 bases in between. Germline V lookup: CDR1 MNHEY, CDR2 SVGAGI. As DNA, the CDR3 is TGTGCCAGCAGTTACGGGGGACTCCTATACGAGCAGTACTTC. It specifies CASSYGGLLYEQYF.

The chain carries TRBV6-1 and TRBJ2-3; possibly TRBD1 for D (6 bases). Deletions cut 1 base from V and 1 base from J, with 9 bases between. Looked up from germline, CDR1 is MNHNS and CDR2 is SASEGT. This CDR3 spans 15 amino acids. The CDR3 bases are TGTGCCAGCAGTGAAGGGGACACCCGCACAGATACGCAGTATTTT. It codes for CASSEGDTRTDTQYF.

CDR3 region: CASSIGWDRRPGELFF. In nucleotides, the CDR3 is TGTGCCAGTAGTATAGGTTGGGACAGACGCCCCGGGGAGCTGTTTTTT. The V and J genes are TRBV19 and TRBJ2-2, with 7 positions matching TRBD1. Germline CDR1 and CDR2: LNHDA and SQIVND (reference sequence). The CDR3 has 16 amino acids. V lost 1 base and J lost 6; bases outside the gene matches: 8. The full variable domain, in which reference TRBV19 and TRBJ2-2 provide the parts outside the CDR3, is DGGITQSPKYLFRKEGQNVTLSCEQNLNHDAMYWYRQDPGQGLRLIYYSQIVNDFQKGDIAEGYSVSREKKESFPLTVTSAQKNPTAFYLCASSIGWDRRPGELFFGEGSRLTVL.

For this clone: This same CDR3 is encoded by further DNA sequences in the sample. The chain is built from TRBV10-3 and TRBJ1-3; 8 nucleotides agree with TRBD1. Trimming removed 8 bases from V and 4 bases from J; junction bases left unmatched: 13. The CDR3 extends over 16 amino acids. Germline V gene lookup returns CDR1 ENHRY and CDR2 SYGVKD. This CDR3 is CAIGQGSLLYGNTIYF. As DNA, the CDR3 is TGTGCCATCGGACAGGGATCGCTTCTCTACGGAAACACCATATATTTT.

The chain joins TRBV5-1 to TRBJ2-3; D perhaps matches TRBD2 (5 bases). V was trimmed by 5 bases and J by 5 bases, leaving 12 bases between them. Germline CDR1 is SGHRS and CDR2 is YFSETQ. The CDR3 runs to 13 residues. The CDR3 sequence is CASREAGVDTQYF. The DNA for the CDR3 is TGCGCCAGCAGGGAGGCCGGGGTAGATACGCAGTATTTT.

The chain joins TRBV11-2 to TRBJ2-1; possibly TRBD2 for D (7 bases). The ends were cut back, 1 base at V and 9 bases at J, with 19 bases in the middle. Germline V gene lookup returns CDR1 SGHAT and CDR2 FQNNGV. The CDR3 contains 16 residues. CDR3 sequence: CASSLGGGALLVEQFF. The CDR3 DNA is TGTGCCAGCAGCTTAGGAGGGGGGGCCCTTCTGGTTGAGCAGTTCTTC.

This chain joins TRBV29-1 and TRBJ2-1, with 13 bases aligning to TRBD2. Germline trimming cut 6 bases from V and 0 bases from J; bases unmatched to any gene: 11. This CDR3 has 18 residues. The germline V gene has CDR1 SQVTM and CDR2 ANQGSEA. The CDR3 loop is CSVELAGGFRGSYNEQFF. CDR3 DNA sequence: TGCAGCGTCGAACTAGCGGGAGGGTTCCGGGGCTCCTACAATGAGCAGTTCTTC.

The chain couples TRBV5-6 to TRBJ1-2; TRBD1 is a possible D gene (5 bases). This CDR3 is built from 12 residues. The V and J ends lost 6 bases and 3 bases respectively, with 9 bases between them. Germline V gene sequence: CDR1 SGHDT, CDR2 YYEEEE. The CDR3, as DNA: TGTGCCAGCAACGACAGACACTATGGCTACACCTTC. Translation gives CASNDRHYGYTF.

The CDR3 sequence: CASSLRGRAPYNEQFF. For the CDR3, the DNA is TGCGCCAGCAGCTTAAGAGGGAGGGCCCCCTACAATGAGCAGTTCTTC. The chain employs TRBV5-1 and TRBJ2-1, with 7 positions matching TRBD2. The CDR3 length is 16 residues. CDR1 is SGHRS, CDR2 YFSETQ, per germline. J was trimmed by 2 bases and V by 2 bases; bases with no gene match: 7.

The rearrangement links TRBV6-1 to TRBJ1-6; the D is unclear. The CDR3 contains 14 residues. The V gene's germline CDR1 is MNHNS and CDR2 SASEGT. V lost 1 base and J 10 bases, leaving 11 bases between the germline ends. The CDR3 loop is CASSEVGGQSPLHF. The CDR3 region has the DNA TGTGCCAGCAGTGAAGTCGGAGGGCAATCACCCCTCCACTTT.

To note about this clone: Other DNA sequences of this sample code for an identical CDR3. The J gene is TRBJ2-5, the V gene TRBV19, with 10 bases fitting TRBD1. CDR1 is LNHDA, CDR2 SQIVND, per germline (reference sequence). The CDR3 has 14 amino acids. V lost 8 bases to trimming and J lost 5 bases; unmatched junction nucleotides: 8. CDR3 sequence reads: CASRDRGRGETQYF. The DNA of the CDR3 is TGTGCCAGTCGAGACAGGGGGCGAGGGGAGACCCAGTACTTC.

Written as DNA, the CDR3 is TGTGCCAGCAGTTTCGACAGGGCCACTGAAGCTTTCTTT. Protein sequence: CASSFDRATEAFF. This chain joins TRBV27 and TRBJ1-1; 7 nucleotides match TRBD1. The CDR3 is 13 residues long. In germline, CDR1 is MNHEY, CDR2 SMNVEV (reference sequence). Trimming took 3 bases from V and 4 from J; bases not matched to a gene: 2.